In its sample, the clone carrying this TCR beta chain is medium-sized. Antigen: not known. This sample is part of a study of tumor-infiltrating lymphocytes in primary liver carcinoma. General study points: Tumor-adjacent and tumor-blood pairs showed less overlap than tumor region pairs. The 250 largest clones made up significantly more of tumor than blood repertoires (p = 0.039).

Joint extraction of RNA and DNA used about 17-31 mg of bulk tissue that was unsorted. Surgeons treated the primary liver carcinoma of the patients by surgical resection. The proportion of viable tumor cells exceeded 85% in every tumor sample. Using a constant-region primer together with ProtoScript II reverse transcriptase, TCR beta cDNA was made from roughly 540 ng of total RNA. Three rounds of nested multiplex PCR with slightly modified ARM-PCR produced TCR beta libraries. Both of the initial two PCR rounds ran for nine to eleven cycles and employed TRBV1-TRBV30 forward primers alongside a C-beta reverse primer. TCRdb analysed the multiplex PCR reads with MiXCR anew, one entry per CDR3 protein. The sample lists 20,000 to 25,000 distinct CDR3 sequences, 60% to 80% seen once, with 40% in the top ten. Trimming at V came to 5 bases and at J to 6 bases, leaving 12 bases not matched to a gene. CDR1 is MNHEY, CDR2 SVGEGT, per germline. The CDR3 has 17 residues.

The sample consisted of liver tumor tissue from sampling region 1. Described subset: tumor region T1, superior pole. The receptor's source is a woman in her twenties or thirties with primary liver carcinoma and hepatitis B virus infection. The genes are TRBV6-2 or TRBV6-3 and TRBJ2-2, with 10 nucleotides matching TRBD2. CDR3 residues: CASSGLPSGRNPGELFF. Written as DNA, the CDR3 is TGTGCCAGCAGTGGTCTCCCTAGCGGGAGAAACCCCGGGGAGCTGTTTTTT.